These 17 T cell receptor beta chains share one sample of origin, sequenced in a study of blood T cell repertoires in COVID-19. The protocol was immunoSEQ multiplex PCR, while the TCRdb copy is restricted to in-frame clones and leaves out a portion. The sample lists about 230,000 clones; more than 75% were seen once. The sequencing sample was made of peripheral blood. The receptors were sampled from a man aged 35 to 55 with acute or convalescent COVID-19.

The chain is built from TRBV27 and TRBJ2-6; D is perhaps TRBD2 (5 bases). The CDR3 covers 15 residues. V lost 6 bases, J lost 9 bases, and 18 bases lay in between. The germline V gene has CDR1 MNHEY and CDR2 SMNVEV (reference sequence). CDR3: CASSPLPTGNNVLTF. The CDR3 nucleotides are TGTGCCAGCAGCCCCTTGCCGACCGGGAACAACGTCCTGACTTTC.

In the case of this clone: Other DNA variants within this sample encode the same CDR3. The chain couples TRBV6-1 to TRBJ1-5; 7 bases are shared with TRBD1. Losses at the gene ends were 2 bases for V and 6 bases for J; bases not matched to a gene: 4. The germline V gene has CDR1 MNHNS and CDR2 SASEGT. This CDR3 is 14 amino acids long. The CDR3 coding sequence is TGTGCCAGCAGTGAAAACAGGGGTGGTCAGCCCCAGCATTTT. Its translation is CASSENRGGQPQHF.

This sequence joins TRBV28 and TRBJ1-1; TRBD1 matches at 9 bases. The germline V gene has CDR1 MDHEN and CDR2 SYDVKM. Trimming took 3 bases from V and 7 from J; bases not matched to a gene: 3. The CDR3 is 13 amino acids. The CDR3 sequence: CASSFGTGLEAFF. CDR3 in DNA: TGTGCCAGCAGTTTTGGGACAGGGCTTGAAGCTTTCTTT.

This rearrangement joins TRBV13 to TRBJ1-1; a weak D match, TRBD1 (5 bases). Germline values: CDR1 PRHDT, CDR2 FYEKMQ (reference sequence). With 5 bases removed from V and 11 bases from J, the gap between germline ends came to 6 bases. This CDR3 spans 9 amino acids. As DNA, the CDR3 is TGTGCCAGCAGCGGGGGGGCTTTCTTT. It encodes CASSGGAFF.

The V and J genes are TRBV5-8 and TRBJ1-5; 7 nucleotides agree with TRBD1. The CDR3 consists of 16 residues. CDR1 is SGHTS, CDR2 YDEGEE, per germline. After removal of 4 bases from V and 2 bases from J, the junction contained 9 bases not matched to a gene. CDR3 coding DNA: TGTGCCAGCAGCCCCCGACAGGGTGTGGGCAATCAGCCCCAGCATTTT. Encoded protein: CASSPRQGVGNQPQHF.

The chain is built from TRBV3-1 (or the pseudogene TRBV3-2) and TRBJ2-5, with D tentatively TRBD2 (7 bases). The CDR3 sequence is 14 residues long. CDR1 LGHDT and CDR2 YNNKEL come from the germline V gene (reference sequence). Trimming took off 3 bases at V and 4 bases at J, with 12 bases between the two ends. The CDR3 DNA is TGTGCCAGCAGCCAGTCGGGGGGCCCAGAGACCCAGTACTTC. Amino acid sequence: CASSQSGGPETQYF.

The chain is built from TRBV7-3 and TRBJ1-2; 9 bases match TRBD1. This CDR3 spans 13 amino acids. The germline gives CDR1 SGHTA, CDR2 FQGTGA. V shed 5 bases, J shed 5 bases, and the junction held 3 bases outside the gene matches. The CDR3 sequence: CASSATGGYGYTF. The CDR3, as DNA: TGTGCCAGCAGCGCGACAGGGGGATATGGCTACACCTTC. Using reference TRBV7-3 and TRBJ1-2 for the parts outside the CDR3, the full variable domain is GAGVSQTPSNKVTEKGKYVELRCDPISGHTALYWYRQSLGQGPEFLIYFQGTGAADDSGLPNDRFFAVRPEGSVSTLKIQRTERGDSAVYLCASSATGGYGYTFGSGTRLTVV.

This rearrangement joins TRBV6-5 to TRBJ2-7, with 8 bases identical to TRBD1. Germline V gene sequence: CDR1 MNHEY, CDR2 SVGAGI. The CDR3 is made up of 15 amino acids. The junction had 6 bases not matched to a gene; V was cut back by 4 bases and J by 1 base. The CDR3 region has the DNA TGTGCCAGCAGTTTTCAGGGGGCGCGGTCCTACGAGCAGTACTTC. Its translation: CASSFQGARSYEQYF.

The chain combines TRBV5-1 with TRBJ2-5, with D perhaps TRBD1 (5 bases). Germline V gene lookup returns CDR1 SGHRS and CDR2 YFSETQ. CDR3 length: 13 amino acids. With 3 bases removed from V and 4 bases from J, the gap between germline ends came to 10 bases. This CDR3 reads CASSSQGPETQYF. CDR3 nucleotides: TGCGCCAGCAGCTCCCAGGGCCCAGAGACCCAGTACTTC.

This sequence joins TRBV9 and TRBJ2-1; TRBD2 agrees at 7 bases. The CDR3 sequence is 16 residues long. The germline V gene encodes CDR1 SGDLS and CDR2 YYNGEE. The V segment lost 6 bases and the J segment 4 bases; nucleotides outside the gene matches: 13. The CDR3 bases are TGTGCCAGCACGGAGTACCCCGGCGGGGGTTACAATGAGCAGTTCTTC. Protein: CASTEYPGGGYNEQFF.

V usage is TRBV4-2 and J usage is TRBJ1-5; weak D call: TRBD1 (5 bases). The germline CDR1 and CDR2 sequences are LGHNA and YNFKEQ. There are 16 residues in the CDR3. V was trimmed by 0 bases and J by 2 bases, leaving 11 bases between them. The CDR3 DNA is TGTGCCAGCAGCCAAGATTTCCGACAGCGCAATCAGCCCCAGCATTTT. Amino acid sequence: CASSQDFRQRNQPQHF.

The chain employs TRBV9 and TRBJ1-5; possible D gene TRBD1, 5 bases. The germline CDR1 and CDR2 sequences are SGDLS and YYNGEE. The V and J ends lost 6 bases and 6 bases respectively, with 25 bases between them. The CDR3 is 17 amino acids. The CDR3 DNA follows: TGTGCCAGCACCATAGTTGAGTGGGGCAGGGAGGGTCAGCCCCAGCATTTT. Translating gives CASTIVEWGREGQPQHF. Full variable domain (remainder filled in from reference TRBV9 and TRBJ1-5): DSGVTQTPKHLITATGQRVTLRCSPRSGDLSVYWYQQSLDQGLQFLIQYYNGEERAKGNILERFSAQQFPDLHSELNLSSLELGDSALYFCASTIVEWGREGQPQHFGDGTRLSIL.

V is TRBV7-3 and J is TRBJ2-5; possible D gene TRBD1, 6 bases. Germline V CDR1 and CDR2: SGHTA, FQGTGA. The CDR3 sequence is 16 residues long. V shed 5 bases and J shed 5 bases, with 21 bases lying between them. In nucleotides, the CDR3 is TGTGCCAGCAGCCCGTATCGTAACAGGGCGTGGGAGACCCAGTACTTC. This sequence encodes CASSPYRNRAWETQYF.

The gene calls are TRBV9 and TRBJ2-7; 8 nucleotides match TRBD2. Germline V gene lookup returns CDR1 SGDLS and CDR2 YYNGEE. The J segment lost 2 bases and the V segment lost 2 bases, leaving 6 bases of the junction unmatched. The CDR3 runs to 15 residues. The CDR3 protein is CASSVQSGGTYEQYF. The CDR3 DNA follows: TGTGCCAGCAGCGTGCAAAGCGGGGGAACCTACGAGCAGTACTTC.

This clone was counted between two and nine times. The CDR3 region has the DNA TGTGCCAGCAGCCCCTCGAATGAGCAGTTCTTC. Encoded protein: CASSPSNEQFF. The chain is built from TRBV11-1 and TRBJ2-1, with D uncertain. Germline V gene lookup returns CDR1 SGHAT and CDR2 FQDESV (reference sequence). The CDR3 spans 11 residues. V was clipped by 5 bases and J by 7 bases, with 6 bases between them.

V usage is TRBV10-3 and J usage is TRBJ2-3; the match to TRBD1 covers 7 bases. Looked up from germline, CDR1 is ENHRY and CDR2 is SYGVKD. V dropped 2 bases and J dropped 1; count of bases not matched to a gene: 0. CDR3 length equals 14 residues. Here the CDR3 DNA reads TGTGCCATCAGTGAGACAGGGGGCACAGATACGCAGTATTTT. Its translation: CAISETGGTDTQYF.

The rearrangement uses TRBV28 and TRBJ2-7; 7 bases map to TRBD1. The CDR3 consists of 13 residues. Germline-derived CDR1 and CDR2 are MDHEN and SYDVKM. Germline trimming cut 6 bases from V and 3 bases from J; bases unmatched to any gene: 5. The CDR3 here is CASRARQGYEQYF. The CDR3 DNA is TGTGCCAGCAGGGCCCGACAGGGCTACGAGCAGTACTTC.